This T cell receptor (beta chain) was observed in a study of blood T cell repertoires in COVID-19. On the study more broadly: Some COVID-19 samples were acute and others convalescent; all came from the United States, Italy and Spain. PBMCs, B-cell-depleted T cells, or T cells were the source of the cDNA or gDNA that made up the material.

CDR1 and CDR2 (germline): MNHEY, SMNVEV (reference sequence). The J segment lost 6 bases and the V segment lost 5 bases, leaving 4 bases of the junction unmatched. The CDR3 has 14 residues. In the study's own analysis: Amplifying reference gene primers gave estimates of nucleated cell counts. Clones were sequenced by immunoSEQ multiplex PCR, and TCRdb holds only the in-frame ones, with some missing. V, J and clone size derive from that table, while D and trimming were established from the DNA sequence. Among more than 45,000 clones listed, about 83% were seen once. What was sequenced was peripheral blood. This receptor was taken from a man aged 40-55 years with acute or convalescent COVID-19. The gene calls are TRBV27 and TRBJ2-2; 9 bases are a match to TRBD2. CDR3: CASSRTSEAGELFF. CDR3 DNA: TGTGCCAGCAGTCGGACTAGCGAAGCCGGGGAGCTGTTTTTT.